These 28 T cell receptor beta chains originate from one sample sequenced in a study of control samples from healthy donors and cancer patients. Clones were sequenced by immunoSEQ multiplex PCR, and TCRdb holds only the in-frame ones, with some missing. The table lists around 170,000 clones, 80% to 95% of them singletons. Sequenced sample: blood. The source is a woman in her twenties or thirties in good health.

V usage is TRBV9 and J usage is TRBJ2-1, with D perhaps given as TRBD1 or TRBD2 (6 bases each). This CDR3 is built from 16 residues. The germline V gene encodes CDR1 SGDLS and CDR2 YYNGEE. Trimming left V 0 bases short and J 6 bases short, with 16 bases between. The CDR3: CASSVAGGGALNEQFF. The DNA of the CDR3 is TGTGCCAGCAGCGTAGCCGGGGGCGGGGCTCTCAATGAGCAGTTCTTC.

This chain joins TRBV6-5 and TRBJ1-1; D ambiguous. The V end was cut by 2 bases, the J end by 1 base, with 8 bases between. The germline gives CDR1 MNHEY, CDR2 SVGAGI. The CDR3 is 14 residues long. CDR3 residues: CASSYAPGNTEAFF. CDR3 nucleotide sequence: TGTGCCAGCAGTTACGCACCCGGGAACACTGAAGCTTTCTTT.

The chain has TRBV18 and TRBJ2-3; D might be TRBD2 (6 bases). Trimming left V 0 bases short and J 4 bases short, with 17 bases between. The germline V gene has CDR1 KGHSH and CDR2 LQKENI. The CDR3 loop spans 17 amino acids. Here the CDR3 DNA reads TGTGCCAGCTCACCACCGAGGGGCGGGATAGGACCAGATACGCAGTATTTT. It translates to CASSPPRGGIGPDTQYF.

The count of this clone is one. The gene calls are TRBV29-1 and TRBJ2-1; 7 nucleotides align to TRBD1. Germline assignment: CDR1 SQVTM and CDR2 ANQGSEA. V lost 5 bases and J lost 4; bases outside the gene matches: 8. The CDR3 runs 14 residues. CDR3 DNA sequence: TGCAGCGTTTCGGAAGGGGGCGGATACAATGAGCAGTTCTTC. Its protein is CSVSEGGGYNEQFF.

This clone showed up just once. The chain carries TRBV6-2 or TRBV6-3 and TRBJ2-1, with 9 bases identical to TRBD1. The V and J ends lost 6 bases and 4 bases, in that order; junction bases with no gene match: 7. Germline assignment: CDR1 MNHEY and CDR2 SVGEGT. The length of the CDR3 is 15 residues. The CDR3, as DNA: TGTGCCAGCAGCCCGACCGGGACAGGGTACAATGAGCAGTTCTTC. Translation gives CASSPTGTGYNEQFF.

In DNA form, the CDR3 reads TGTGCCAGCAGTTTAAGGGGGGGTCAGCCCCAGCATTTT. This sequence encodes CASSLRGGQPQHF. V usage is TRBV27 and J usage is TRBJ1-5; a weak D match, TRBD1 (6 bases). Per the germline V gene, CDR1 is MNHEY and CDR2 is SMNVEV (reference sequence). V shed 2 bases and J shed 6 bases, with 8 bases lying between them. CDR3 size: 13 residues.

The chain has TRBV19 and TRBJ2-2, with D hard to call. The length of the CDR3 is 12 residues. Germline CDR1 is LNHDA and CDR2 is SQIVND (reference sequence). V dropped 5 bases and J dropped 3 bases, with 4 bases sitting between them. CDR3 in amino acids: CASSADTGELFF. CDR3 in DNA: TGTGCCAGTAGTGCGGACACCGGGGAGCTGTTTTTT.

The gene calls are TRBV6-5 and TRBJ2-2; 10 bases align to TRBD2. Germline V gene lookup returns CDR1 MNHEY and CDR2 SVGAGI. Trimming at V came to 6 bases and at J to 4 bases, leaving 5 bases not matched to a gene. CDR3 length equals 15 residues. In DNA, the CDR3 is TGTGCCAGCAGGCACTCTAGCGGGAGCACCGGGGAGCTGTTTTTT. It translates to CASRHSSGSTGELFF.

The chain employs TRBV4-1 and TRBJ2-1, with D unclear. Germline-derived CDR1 and CDR2 are MGHRA and YSYEKL. Between the trimmed V and J ends, which lost 0 bases and 4 bases, there was a span of 10 bases. The CDR3 has 15 residues. CDR3 sequence reads: CASSQDPVGYNEQFF. The CDR3 DNA reads TGCGCCAGCAGCCAAGACCCGGTGGGTTACAATGAGCAGTTCTTC.

The chain combines TRBV10-3 with TRBJ2-3, with a tentative D call TRBD2 (6 bases). Germline-derived CDR1 and CDR2 are ENHRY and SYGVKD. The V and J ends lost 5 bases and 0 bases respectively, with 15 bases between them. This CDR3 contains 16 residues. For the CDR3, the DNA is TGTGCCATCAGTTCCTCGGGGAGCGGGAGCACAGATACGCAGTATTTT. Its translation is CAISSSGSGSTDTQYF.

CDR3 residues: CASSLGTNTGELFF. In DNA, the CDR3 is TGTGCCAGCAGCTTAGGGACAAACACCGGGGAGCTGTTTTTT. The gene calls are TRBV11-2 and TRBJ2-2; D perhaps matches TRBD1 (5 bases). Trimming took off 1 base at V and 2 bases at J, with 5 bases between the two ends. There are 14 residues in the CDR3. Germline-derived CDR1 and CDR2 are SGHAT and FQNNGV.

This clone has a single count. J is TRBJ1-5 and V is TRBV11-3; D gene unclear. The V end was cut by 0 bases, the J end by 5 bases, with 5 bases between. This CDR3 spans 13 amino acids. The germline V gene encodes CDR1 SGHNT and CDR2 YENEEA. CDR3 in amino acids: CASSLDRDQPQHF. For the CDR3, the DNA is TGTGCCAGCAGCTTAGATAGGGATCAGCCCCAGCATTTT.

The chain has TRBV6-4 and TRBJ2-3; 8 nucleotides match TRBD2. The V and J ends lost 11 bases and 3 bases, in that order; junction bases with no gene match: 10. The CDR3 has 14 amino acids. CDR1 MRHNA and CDR2 SNTAGT come from the germline V gene. The CDR3 region is CASLDSGMTDTQYF. The CDR3 bases are TGTGCCTCTTTGGATAGCGGGATGACAGATACGCAGTATTTT.

The chain is built from TRBV23-1 and TRBJ1-4; 8 nucleotides match TRBD1. TRBV23-1 is an ORF; its function is uncertain. V shed 2 bases, J shed 16 bases, and the junction held 9 bases outside the gene matches. The CDR3 runs 13 residues. In nucleotides, the CDR3 is TGCGCCAGCAGTCAACGTCATCGACAGGGGCAGTTTTTT. This sequence encodes CASSQRHRQGQFF.

The rearrangement uses TRBV27 and TRBJ1-4; 8 nucleotides line up with TRBD1. CDR3 length: 19 residues. Germline CDR1 MNHEY, CDR2 SMNVEV (reference sequence). Losses at the gene ends were 2 bases for V and 0 bases for J; bases not matched to a gene: 11. CDR3 in amino acids: CASSLRTGPFLATNEKLFF. CDR3 in DNA: TGTGCCAGCAGTTTAAGGACAGGGCCCTTCCTCGCAACTAATGAAAAACTGTTTTTT.

The chain employs TRBV6-5 and TRBJ1-2, with D perhaps TRBD1 (6 bases). The CDR3 length is 13 residues. The V end was cut by 6 bases, the J end by 2 bases, with 10 bases between. The germline CDR1 and CDR2 sequences are MNHEY and SVGAGI. The CDR3 sequence is CASSYRDNYGYTF. The CDR3 coding sequence is TGTGCCAGCAGCTACAGGGACAACTATGGCTACACCTTC.

This clone appeared a single time. In nucleotides, the CDR3 is TGTGCCAGCAGTTTATCCGGGACAGGGAACGCGGGGAGGGCTTTCTTT. Its protein is CASSLSGTGNAGRAFF. This sequence joins TRBV27 and TRBJ1-1, with TRBD1 matching over 9 bases. V lost 0 bases and J lost 11; bases outside the gene matches: 13. The CDR3 consists of 16 residues. The V gene's germline CDR1 is MNHEY and CDR2 SMNVEV (reference sequence).

The chain couples TRBV6-4 to TRBJ2-1; tentative D call: TRBD2 (6 bases). Germline CDR1 reads MRHNA; CDR2 reads SNTAGT. The CDR3 length is 15 residues. V gave up 0 bases and J gave up 8 bases, with 14 bases separating them. CDR3 DNA: TGTGCCAGCAGTGACTCCCAAGGAGGGTTCGATGAGCAGTTCTTC. Its protein is CASSDSQGGFDEQFF.

This rearrangement joins TRBV7-9 to TRBJ1-4, with D uncertain. The CDR3 spans 12 residues. V lost 7 bases to trimming and J lost 8 bases, with 11 bases between them. The germline gives CDR1 SEHNR, CDR2 FQNEAQ (reference sequence). CDR3 region: CASMNIGEKLFF. The CDR3 region has the DNA TGTGCCAGCATGAACATTGGGGAAAAACTGTTTTTT.

The J gene is TRBJ1-5, the V gene TRBV6-2 or TRBV6-3; D gene unclear. The germline V gene encodes CDR1 MNHEY and CDR2 SVGEGT. The length of the CDR3 is 15 residues. V was cut by 6 bases and J by 0 bases, with 12 bases left in between. The CDR3 sequence is CASSSEPYSNQPQHF. The CDR3 nucleotides are TGTGCCAGCAGCTCAGAACCATATAGCAATCAGCCCCAGCATTTT.

The chain joins TRBV5-4 to TRBJ2-2; 9 nucleotides line up with TRBD2. V lost 5 bases, J lost 4 bases, and 3 bases stayed unmatched. The V gene's germline CDR1 is SGHNT and CDR2 YYREEE (reference sequence). CDR3 length: 14 residues. CDR3 coding DNA: TGTGCCAGCAGACTAGCGGGTTTCACCGGGGAGCTGTTTTTT. It encodes CASRLAGFTGELFF.

J is TRBJ2-7 and V is TRBV6-5, with D perhaps matching TRBD1 (5 bases). The CDR3 is 14 amino acids. Germline V gene lookup returns CDR1 MNHEY and CDR2 SVGAGI. Deletions cut 2 bases from V and 5 bases from J, with 13 bases between. The CDR3 sequence is CASSYRGRADEQYF. As DNA, the CDR3 is TGTGCCAGCAGTTACAGGGGCAGAGCAGACGAGCAGTACTTC.

The genes are TRBV19 and TRBJ1-4, with D uncertain. The germline V gene encodes CDR1 LNHDA and CDR2 SQIVND (reference sequence). This CDR3 spans 16 amino acids. V lost 5 bases and J 4 bases, leaving 17 bases between the germline ends. The CDR3 protein is CASSPESLPFNEKLFF. Here the CDR3 DNA reads TGTGCCAGTAGTCCAGAGAGCCTCCCTTTTAATGAAAAACTGTTTTTT.

The gene calls are TRBV19 and TRBJ1-1, with a weak D call TRBD1 (5 bases). The germline V gene encodes CDR1 LNHDA and CDR2 SQIVND (reference sequence). CDR3 size: 15 residues. V was cut by 6 bases and J by 1 base, with 15 bases left in between. Here the CDR3 DNA reads TGTGCCAGTAGCTCCTTGGGGGGAGGGAACACTGAAGCTTTCTTT. It encodes CASSSLGGGNTEAFF.

This chain links TRBV4-3 with TRBJ1-5; D not resolved. V was pared by 4 bases and J by 4 bases, with 8 bases between. CDR3 size: 13 residues. Germline CDR1 is LGHNA and CDR2 is YSLEER. The DNA of the CDR3 is TGCGCCAGCAGCCCGGGAATTAATCAGCCCCAGCATTTT. As protein: CASSPGINQPQHF.

The V and J genes are TRBV6-5 and TRBJ1-4, with D possibly being TRBD1 (6 bases). The germline V and J ends were trimmed by 2 bases and 10 bases, with 14 bases remaining between them. The CDR3 length is 14 residues. Germline lookup yields CDR1 MNHEY and CDR2 SVGAGI. The CDR3 loop is CASSYGKGGIKLFF. CDR3 nucleotides: TGTGCCAGCAGTTACGGAAAGGGGGGGATAAAACTGTTTTTT.

The chain has TRBV14 and TRBJ1-1; D unresolved. Per germline, CDR1 SGHDN and CDR2 FVKESK. This CDR3 has 13 residues. Trimming pared 4 bases from V and 4 bases from J, leaving 10 bases between. The DNA for the CDR3 is TGTGCCAGCAGCCTGTCGGCGGGCACTGAAGCTTTCTTT. Protein product: CASSLSAGTEAFF.

The chain recombines TRBV19 with TRBJ1-1; D unclear. Trimming took 3 bases from V and 0 from J, leaving 8 bases between them. This CDR3 is 14 amino acids long. CDR1 is LNHDA and CDR2 is SQIVND in the germline V gene (reference sequence). The CDR3 DNA follows: TGTGCCAGTAGTATTGGTCACTTGAACACTGAAGCTTTCTTT. Its protein is CASSIGHLNTEAFF.